This T cell receptor (beta chain) was profiled in a study of beta chain features in type 1 diabetes. As every portion of the isolated RNA was reverse transcribed, the sequencing read expressed TCRB transcripts. TCRdb's table, derived via immunoSEQ multiplex PCR, lists solely in-frame clones and lacks some. The repertoire holds roughly 730,000 clones, about an eighth seen once, with less than 0.025% in the top ten. This clone was seen more than once but under ten times. Its antigen is unidentified. Study results and caveats: Overrepresentation of cells with high TCR expression could result from cDNA sequencing. TCRB CDR3 length was moderately but significantly reduced in all four CD4+ subsets of Type 1 diabetes patients.

Per germline, CDR1 KGHSH and CDR2 LQKENI. There are 15 residues in the CDR3. Trimming removed 1 base at V and 0 bases at J, with 7 bases between. The chain carries TRBV18 and TRBJ2-1; D not certain. This receptor was identified in a man between 18 and 35 years old with type 1 diabetes. The sample taken for sequencing was naive CD4+ T cells from blood. The CDR3 sequence: CASSPREASYNEQFF. Written as DNA, the CDR3 is TGTGCCAGCTCACCACGGGAAGCCTCCTACAATGAGCAGTTCTTC.